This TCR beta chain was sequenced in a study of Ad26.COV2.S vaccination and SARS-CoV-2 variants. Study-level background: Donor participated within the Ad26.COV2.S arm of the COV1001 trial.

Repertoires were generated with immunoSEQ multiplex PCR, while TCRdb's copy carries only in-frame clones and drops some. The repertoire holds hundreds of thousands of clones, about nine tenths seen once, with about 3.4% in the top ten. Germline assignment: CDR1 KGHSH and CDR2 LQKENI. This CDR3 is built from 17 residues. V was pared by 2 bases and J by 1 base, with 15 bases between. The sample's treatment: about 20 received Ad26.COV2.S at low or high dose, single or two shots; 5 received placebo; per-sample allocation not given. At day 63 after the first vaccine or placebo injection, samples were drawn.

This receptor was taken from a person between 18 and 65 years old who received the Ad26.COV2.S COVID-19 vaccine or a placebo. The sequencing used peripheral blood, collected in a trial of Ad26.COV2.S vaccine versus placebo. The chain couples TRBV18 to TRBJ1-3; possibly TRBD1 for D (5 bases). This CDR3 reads CASSPKDTGLSGNTIYF. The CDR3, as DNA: TGTGCCAGCTCACCAAAGGACACAGGCTTGTCTGGAAACACCATATATTTT.